A single sample gave rise to the 2 T cell receptor beta chains below, sequenced in a study of T-cell reconstitution after alpha-beta-depleted transplantation in children. A library of TCRbeta sequences, prepared with unique molecular identifiers, was generated. TCRdb passed the PCR reads through MiXCR, listing each CDR3 protein once. The table includes around 410,000 distinct CDR3 sequences, about 11% detected once. The material was PBMCs from the stem cell graft donor, obtained from the stem cell graft. The source of these receptors is a human donor who donated a stem cell graft to a child with acute myeloid leukemia.

This clonotype was found many times. The gene calls are TRBV7-2 and TRBJ2-6; 11 nucleotides match TRBD2. The CDR3 has 17 residues. V was clipped by 2 bases and J by 2 bases; unmatched bases: 2. Per the germline V gene, CDR1 is SGHTA and CDR2 is FQGNSA. CDR3 residues: CASSLISGRAGANVLTF. CDR3 coding DNA: TGTGCCAGCAGCTTAATTAGCGGGAGGGCTGGGGCCAACGTCCTGACTTTC.

A few counts support this clonotype. One junction end disagrees with the germline gene, perhaps due to a read error. The chain links TRBV6-2 or TRBV6-3 to TRBJ2-1; 8 nucleotides agree with TRBD2. Looked up from germline, CDR1 is MNHEY and CDR2 is SVGEGT. The CDR3 has 13 residues. CDR3 loop: CASSYPAREGLGF. In DNA, the CDR3 is TGTGCCAGCAGTTACCCCGCCCGGGAGGGGCTAGGTTTC.